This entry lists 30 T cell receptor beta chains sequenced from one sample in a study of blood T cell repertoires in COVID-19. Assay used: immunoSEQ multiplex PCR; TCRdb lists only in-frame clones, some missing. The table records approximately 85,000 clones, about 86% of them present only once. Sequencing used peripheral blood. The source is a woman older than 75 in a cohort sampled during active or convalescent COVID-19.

CDR3 sequence: CASSGAYGYTF. As DNA, the CDR3 is TGTGCCAGCAGTGGAGCCTATGGCTACACCTTC. The chain uses TRBV7-9 and TRBJ1-2, with no clear D. The CDR3 contains 11 residues. CDR1 SEHNR and CDR2 FQNEAQ come from the germline V gene (reference sequence). V was trimmed by 6 bases and J by 4 bases, leaving 6 bases between them.

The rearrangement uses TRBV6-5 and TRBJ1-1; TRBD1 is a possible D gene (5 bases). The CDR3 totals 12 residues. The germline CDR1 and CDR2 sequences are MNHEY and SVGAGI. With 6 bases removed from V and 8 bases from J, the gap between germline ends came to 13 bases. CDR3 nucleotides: TGTGCCAGCAGCCGCACCCAGGGCGAAGCTTTCTTT. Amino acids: CASSRTQGEAFF.

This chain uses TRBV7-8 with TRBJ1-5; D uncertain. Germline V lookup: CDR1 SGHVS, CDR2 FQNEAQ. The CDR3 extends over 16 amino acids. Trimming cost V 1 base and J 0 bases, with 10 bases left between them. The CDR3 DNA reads TGTGCCAGCAGCTTAGAAGCACAGCTTAGCAATCAGCCCCAGCATTTT. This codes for CASSLEAQLSNQPQHF. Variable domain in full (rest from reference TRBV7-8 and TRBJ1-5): GAGVSQSPRYKVAKRGQDVALRCDPISGHVSLFWYQQALGQGPEFLTYFQNEAQLDKSGLPSDRFFAERPEGSVSTLKIQRTQQEDSAVYLCASSLEAQLSNQPQHFGDGTRLSIL.

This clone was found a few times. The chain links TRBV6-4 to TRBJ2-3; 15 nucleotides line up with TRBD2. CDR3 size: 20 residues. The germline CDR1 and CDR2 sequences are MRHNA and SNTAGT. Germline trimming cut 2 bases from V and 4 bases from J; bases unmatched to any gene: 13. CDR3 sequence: CASSDEGWTSGRASPDTQYF. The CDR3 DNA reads TGTGCCAGCAGTGACGAAGGGTGGACTAGCGGGAGGGCCTCGCCAGATACGCAGTATTTT.

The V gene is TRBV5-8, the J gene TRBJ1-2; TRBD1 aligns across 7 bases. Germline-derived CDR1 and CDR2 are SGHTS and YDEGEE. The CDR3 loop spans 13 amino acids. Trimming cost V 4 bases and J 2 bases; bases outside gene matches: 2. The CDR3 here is CASSPGQNYGYTF. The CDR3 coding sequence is TGTGCCAGCAGCCCGGGACAGAACTATGGCTACACCTTC.

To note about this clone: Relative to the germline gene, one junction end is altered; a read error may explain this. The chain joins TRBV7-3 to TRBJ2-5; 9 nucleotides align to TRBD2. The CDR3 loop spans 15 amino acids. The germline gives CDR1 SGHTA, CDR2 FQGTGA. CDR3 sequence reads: CASSSGLAGQATQYF. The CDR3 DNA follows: TGTGCCAGCAGCTCGGGGCTAGCGGGACAAGCGACCCAGTACTTC.

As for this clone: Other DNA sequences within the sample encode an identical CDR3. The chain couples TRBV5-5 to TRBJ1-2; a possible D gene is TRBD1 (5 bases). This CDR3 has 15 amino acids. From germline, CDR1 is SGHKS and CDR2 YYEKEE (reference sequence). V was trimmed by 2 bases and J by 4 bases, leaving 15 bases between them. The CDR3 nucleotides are TGTGCCAGCAGCTTATTCGGGCCCCAGGGCTATGGCTACACCTTC. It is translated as CASSLFGPQGYGYTF.

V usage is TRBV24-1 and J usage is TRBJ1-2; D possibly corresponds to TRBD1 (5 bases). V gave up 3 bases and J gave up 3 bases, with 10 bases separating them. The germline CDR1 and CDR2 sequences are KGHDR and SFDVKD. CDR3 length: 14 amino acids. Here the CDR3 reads CATSDPDRHYGYTF. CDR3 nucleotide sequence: TGTGCCACCAGTGATCCCGACAGACACTATGGCTACACCTTC.

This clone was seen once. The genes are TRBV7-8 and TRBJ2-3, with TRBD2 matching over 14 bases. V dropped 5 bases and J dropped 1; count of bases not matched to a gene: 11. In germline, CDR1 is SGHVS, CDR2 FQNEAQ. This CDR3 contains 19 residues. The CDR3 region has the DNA TGTGCCAGCAGCCGCCGACTAGCGGGAGGGAGACTGGGCACAGATACGCAGTATTTT. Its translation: CASSRRLAGGRLGTDTQYF.

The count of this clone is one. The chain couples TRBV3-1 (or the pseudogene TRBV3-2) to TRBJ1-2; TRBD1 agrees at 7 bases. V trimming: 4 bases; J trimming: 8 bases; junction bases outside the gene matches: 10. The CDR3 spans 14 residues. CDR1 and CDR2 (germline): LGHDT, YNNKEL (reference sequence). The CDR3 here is CASSRSGTVSGYTF. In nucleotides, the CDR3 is TGTGCCAGCAGCCGATCCGGGACAGTATCGGGCTACACCTTC.

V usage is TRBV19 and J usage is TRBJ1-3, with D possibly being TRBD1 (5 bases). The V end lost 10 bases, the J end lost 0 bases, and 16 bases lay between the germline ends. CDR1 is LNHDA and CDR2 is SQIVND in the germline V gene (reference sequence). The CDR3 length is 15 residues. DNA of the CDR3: TGTGCCACTACAGAAACAGGCTCCTCTGGAAACACCATATATTTT. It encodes CATTETGSSGNTIYF.

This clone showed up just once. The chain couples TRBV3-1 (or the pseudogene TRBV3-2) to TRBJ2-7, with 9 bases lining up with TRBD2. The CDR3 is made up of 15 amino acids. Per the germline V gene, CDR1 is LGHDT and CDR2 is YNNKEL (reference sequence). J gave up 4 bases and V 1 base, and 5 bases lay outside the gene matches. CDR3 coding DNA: TGTGCCAGCAGCCAAGCGTCTAGCGGGACGTACGAGCAGTACTTC. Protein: CASSQASSGTYEQYF.

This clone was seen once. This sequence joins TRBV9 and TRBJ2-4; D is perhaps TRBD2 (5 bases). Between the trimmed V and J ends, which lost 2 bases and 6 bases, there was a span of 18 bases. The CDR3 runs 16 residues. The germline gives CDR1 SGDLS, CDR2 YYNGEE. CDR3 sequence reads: CASSVDPGRGANIQYF. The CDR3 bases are TGTGCCAGCAGCGTCGACCCGGGGAGAGGAGCAAACATTCAGTACTTC.

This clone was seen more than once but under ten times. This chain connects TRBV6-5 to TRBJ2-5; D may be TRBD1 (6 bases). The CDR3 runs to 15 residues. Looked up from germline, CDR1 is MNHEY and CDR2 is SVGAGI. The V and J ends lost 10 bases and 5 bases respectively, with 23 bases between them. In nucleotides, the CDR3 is TGTGCCACCACCCGACAAAACAGGGTTGGGGAGACCCAGTACTTC. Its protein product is CATTRQNRVGETQYF.

CDR3 nucleotides: TGTGCCAGCAACACAGGGGGGTACGATGAGCAGTTCTTC. The encoded protein is CASNTGGYDEQFF. The genes are TRBV28 and TRBJ2-1; 8 nucleotides align to TRBD1. After removal of 7 bases from V and 8 bases from J, the junction contained 7 bases not matched to a gene. There are 13 residues in the CDR3. Germline assignment: CDR1 MDHEN and CDR2 SYDVKM.

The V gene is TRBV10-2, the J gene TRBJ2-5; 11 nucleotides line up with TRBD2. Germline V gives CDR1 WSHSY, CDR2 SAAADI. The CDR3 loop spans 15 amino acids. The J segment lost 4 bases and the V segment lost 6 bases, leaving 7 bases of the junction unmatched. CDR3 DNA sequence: TGCGCCAGCAGAGATAGCGGGAGGGCCTTAGAGACCCAGTACTTC. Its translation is CASRDSGRALETQYF.

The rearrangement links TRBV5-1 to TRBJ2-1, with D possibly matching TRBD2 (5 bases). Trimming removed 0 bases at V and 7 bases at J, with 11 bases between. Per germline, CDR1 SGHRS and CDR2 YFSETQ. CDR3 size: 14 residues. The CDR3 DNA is TGCGCCAGCAGCTTGGTGGGTAGGGAGAATGAGCAGTTCTTC. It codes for CASSLVGRENEQFF.

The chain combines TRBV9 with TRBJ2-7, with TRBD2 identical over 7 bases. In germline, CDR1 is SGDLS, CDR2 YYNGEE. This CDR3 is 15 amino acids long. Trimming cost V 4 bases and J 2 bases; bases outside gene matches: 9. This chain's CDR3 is CASSMGRAATYEQYF. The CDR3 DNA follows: TGTGCCAGCAGCATGGGGAGGGCCGCCACCTACGAGCAGTACTTC.

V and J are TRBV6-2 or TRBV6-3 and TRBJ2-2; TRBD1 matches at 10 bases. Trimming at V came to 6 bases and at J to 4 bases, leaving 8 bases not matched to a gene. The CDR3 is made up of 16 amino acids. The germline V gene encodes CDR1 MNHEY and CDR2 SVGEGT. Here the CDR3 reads CASSRQGARSTGELFF. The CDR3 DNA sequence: TGTGCCAGCAGCAGACAGGGGGCGCGGTCCACCGGGGAGCTGTTTTTT.

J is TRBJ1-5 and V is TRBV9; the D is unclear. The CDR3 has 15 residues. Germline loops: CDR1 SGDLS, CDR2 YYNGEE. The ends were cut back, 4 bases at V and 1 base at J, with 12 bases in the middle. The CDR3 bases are TGTGCCAGCAGCTTTGACTCCGGAAGCAATCAGCCCCAGCATTTT. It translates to CASSFDSGSNQPQHF.

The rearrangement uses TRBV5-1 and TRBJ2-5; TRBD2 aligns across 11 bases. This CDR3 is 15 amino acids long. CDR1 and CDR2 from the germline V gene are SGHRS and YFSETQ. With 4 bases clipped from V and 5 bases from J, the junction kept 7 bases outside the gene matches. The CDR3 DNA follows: TGCGCCAGCAGCCCCGGGACTAGCGGCCGGGAGACCCAGTACTTC. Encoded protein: CASSPGTSGRETQYF.

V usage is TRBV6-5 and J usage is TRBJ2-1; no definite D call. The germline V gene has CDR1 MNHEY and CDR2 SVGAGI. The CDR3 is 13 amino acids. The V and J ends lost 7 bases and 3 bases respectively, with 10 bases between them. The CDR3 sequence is CASILELYNEQFF. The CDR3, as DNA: TGTGCCAGCATTCTAGAGCTCTACAATGAGCAGTTCTTC.

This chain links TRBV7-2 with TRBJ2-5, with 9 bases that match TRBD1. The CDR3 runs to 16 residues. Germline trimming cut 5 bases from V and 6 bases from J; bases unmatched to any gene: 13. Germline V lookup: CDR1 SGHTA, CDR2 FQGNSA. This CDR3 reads CASSGETGGTGKTQYF. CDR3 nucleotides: TGTGCCAGCAGCGGAGAGACAGGGGGGACTGGGAAGACCCAGTACTTC.

Here the CDR3 DNA reads TGTGCCAGCAGTCACAGGGGTGAGCAGTTCTTC. Protein: CASSHRGEQFF. The chain recombines TRBV6-6 with TRBJ2-1, with 7 bases aligning to TRBD1. CDR3 size: 11 residues. V trimming: 5 bases; J trimming: 9 bases; junction bases outside the gene matches: 1. Germline values: CDR1 MNHNY, CDR2 SVGAGI (reference sequence).

The CDR3 region is CASSPGGTTNEKLFF. The CDR3 DNA reads TGTGCCAGCTCACCAGGCGGGACAACTAATGAAAAACTGTTTTTT. The genes are TRBV18 and TRBJ1-4; D ambiguous. V was pared by 2 bases and J by 0 bases, with 7 bases between. Looked up from germline, CDR1 is KGHSH and CDR2 is LQKENI. The CDR3 runs 15 residues.

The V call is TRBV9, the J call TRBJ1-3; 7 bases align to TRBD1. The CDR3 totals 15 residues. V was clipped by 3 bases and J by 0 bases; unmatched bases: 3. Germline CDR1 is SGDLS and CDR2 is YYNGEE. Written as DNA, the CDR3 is TGTGCCAGCAGCGCCCGGGACAGCTCTGGAAACACCATATATTTT. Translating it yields CASSARDSSGNTIYF.

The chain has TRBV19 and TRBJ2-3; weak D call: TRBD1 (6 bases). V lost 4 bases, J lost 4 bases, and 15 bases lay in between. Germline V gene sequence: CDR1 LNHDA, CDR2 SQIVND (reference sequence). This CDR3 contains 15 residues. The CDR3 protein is CASSRFQGRADTQYF. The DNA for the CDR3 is TGTGCCAGTAGTAGATTCCAGGGGAGAGCAGATACGCAGTATTTT.

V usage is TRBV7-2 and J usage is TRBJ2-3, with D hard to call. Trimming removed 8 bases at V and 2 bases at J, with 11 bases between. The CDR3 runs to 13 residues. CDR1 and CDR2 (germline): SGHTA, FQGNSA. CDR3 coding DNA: TGTGCCAGCCCCGCGCGGAACACAGATACGCAGTATTTT. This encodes CASPARNTDTQYF.

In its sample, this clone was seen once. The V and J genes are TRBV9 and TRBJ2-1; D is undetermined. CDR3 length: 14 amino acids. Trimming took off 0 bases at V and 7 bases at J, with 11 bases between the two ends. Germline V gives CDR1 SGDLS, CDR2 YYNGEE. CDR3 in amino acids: CASSVGWAANEQFF. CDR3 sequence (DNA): TGTGCCAGCAGCGTAGGTTGGGCTGCGAATGAGCAGTTCTTC. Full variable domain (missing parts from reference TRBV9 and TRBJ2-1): DSGVTQTPKHLITATGQRVTLRCSPRSGDLSVYWYQQSLDQGLQFLIQYYNGEERAKGNILERFSAQQFPDLHSELNLSSLELGDSALYFCASSVGWAANEQFFGPGTRLTVL.

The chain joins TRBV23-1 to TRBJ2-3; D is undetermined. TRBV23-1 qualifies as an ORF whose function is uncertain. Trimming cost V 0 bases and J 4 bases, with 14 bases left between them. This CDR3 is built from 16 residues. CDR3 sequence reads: CASSQSTYSVADTQYF. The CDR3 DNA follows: TGCGCCAGCAGTCAATCAACGTACTCGGTAGCAGATACGCAGTATTTT.